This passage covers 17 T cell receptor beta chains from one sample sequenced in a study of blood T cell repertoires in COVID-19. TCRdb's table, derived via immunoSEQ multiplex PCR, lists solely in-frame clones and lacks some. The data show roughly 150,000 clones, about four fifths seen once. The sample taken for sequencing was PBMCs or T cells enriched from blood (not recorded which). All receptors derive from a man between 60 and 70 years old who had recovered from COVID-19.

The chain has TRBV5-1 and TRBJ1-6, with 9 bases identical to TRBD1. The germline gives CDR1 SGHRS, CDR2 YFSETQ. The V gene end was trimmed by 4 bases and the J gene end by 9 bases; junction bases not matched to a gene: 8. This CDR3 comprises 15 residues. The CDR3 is CASSPQTGGASPLHF. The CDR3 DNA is TGCGCCAGCAGCCCCCAGACAGGGGGGGCTTCACCCCTCCACTTT.

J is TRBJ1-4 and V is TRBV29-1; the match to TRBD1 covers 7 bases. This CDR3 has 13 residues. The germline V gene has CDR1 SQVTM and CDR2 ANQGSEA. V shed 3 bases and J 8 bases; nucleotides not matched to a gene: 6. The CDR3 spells CSVDTGDDEKLFF. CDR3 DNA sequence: TGCAGCGTTGATACAGGGGATGACGAAAAACTGTTTTTT.

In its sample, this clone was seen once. DNA for the CDR3: TGTGCCAACACTAGCGGGAGGTCTTACGAGCAGTACTTC. It yields the protein CANTSGRSYEQYF. V gene TRBV9 combines with J gene TRBJ2-7, with TRBD2 identical over 12 bases. J gave up 4 bases and V 9 bases, and 5 bases lay outside the gene matches. The length of the CDR3 is 13 residues. The V gene's germline CDR1 is SGDLS and CDR2 YYNGEE.

The CDR3 DNA sequence: TGTGCCAGCAGTCCAACGACAGGGTATGGCTACACCTTC. Encoded protein: CASSPTTGYGYTF. The chain employs TRBV6-5 and TRBJ1-2, with 7 bases aligning to TRBD1. Germline V gene sequence: CDR1 MNHEY, CDR2 SVGAGI. The CDR3 totals 13 residues. The junction had 5 bases not matched to a gene; V was cut back by 5 bases and J by 5 bases.

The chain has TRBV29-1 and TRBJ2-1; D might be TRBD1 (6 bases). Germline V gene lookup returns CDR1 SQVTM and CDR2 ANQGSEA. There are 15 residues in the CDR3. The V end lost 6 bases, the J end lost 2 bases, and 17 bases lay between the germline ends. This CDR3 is CSVEQGRRAYNEQFF. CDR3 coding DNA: TGCAGCGTCGAACAGGGCCGGAGAGCCTACAATGAGCAGTTCTTC.

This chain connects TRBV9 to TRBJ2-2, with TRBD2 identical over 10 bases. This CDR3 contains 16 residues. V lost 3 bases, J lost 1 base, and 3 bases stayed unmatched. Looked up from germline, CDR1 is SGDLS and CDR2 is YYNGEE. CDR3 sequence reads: CASSARTSGNTGELFF. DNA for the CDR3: TGTGCCAGCAGCGCAAGGACTAGCGGGAACACCGGGGAGCTGTTTTTT.

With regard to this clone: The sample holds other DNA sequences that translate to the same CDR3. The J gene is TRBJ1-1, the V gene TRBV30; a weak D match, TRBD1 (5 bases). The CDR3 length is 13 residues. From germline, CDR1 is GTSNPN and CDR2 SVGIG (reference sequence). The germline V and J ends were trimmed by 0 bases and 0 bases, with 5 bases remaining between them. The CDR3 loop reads CAWSVQVNTEAFF. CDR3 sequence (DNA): TGTGCCTGGAGTGTACAGGTGAACACTGAAGCTTTCTTT.

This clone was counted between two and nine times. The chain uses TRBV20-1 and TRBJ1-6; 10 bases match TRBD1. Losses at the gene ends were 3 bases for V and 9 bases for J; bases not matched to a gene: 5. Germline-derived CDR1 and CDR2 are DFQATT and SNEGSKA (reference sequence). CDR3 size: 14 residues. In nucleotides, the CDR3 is TGCAGTGCTAGTTGGGACAGGGGAACTTCACCCCTCCACTTT. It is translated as CSASWDRGTSPLHF.

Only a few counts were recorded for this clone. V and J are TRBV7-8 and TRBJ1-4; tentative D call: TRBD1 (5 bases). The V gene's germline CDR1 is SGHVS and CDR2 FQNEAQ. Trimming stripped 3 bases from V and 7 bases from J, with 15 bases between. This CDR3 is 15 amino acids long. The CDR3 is CASSFSRLQGEKLFF. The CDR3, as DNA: TGTGCCAGCAGCTTCTCTCGACTCCAGGGTGAAAAACTGTTTTTT.

The chain's CDR3 is CASSLFPRGTNSPLHF. CDR3 bases: TGTGCCAGCAGCTTATTCCCAAGGGGGACTAATTCACCCCTCCACTTT. The rearrangement links TRBV7-3 to TRBJ1-6; D may be TRBD1 (6 bases). Per germline, CDR1 SGHTA and CDR2 FQGTGA. Trimming cost V 2 bases and J 6 bases, with 14 bases left between them. The CDR3 has 16 residues.

This chain's CDR3 is CASSLEGLALTGELFF. The CDR3, as DNA: TGTGCCAGCAGCTTAGAGGGACTAGCGCTCACCGGGGAGCTGTTTTTT. This chain uses TRBV7-9 with TRBJ2-2; 10 bases are shared with TRBD2. The CDR3 contains 16 residues. Germline CDR1 SEHNR, CDR2 FQNEAQ (reference sequence). Germline trimming cut 1 base from V and 4 bases from J; bases unmatched to any gene: 3.

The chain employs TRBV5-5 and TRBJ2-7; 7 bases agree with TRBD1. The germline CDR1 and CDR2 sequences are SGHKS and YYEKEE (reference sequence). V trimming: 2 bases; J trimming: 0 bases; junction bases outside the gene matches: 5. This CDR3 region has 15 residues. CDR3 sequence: CASSLPGQLSYEQYF. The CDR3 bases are TGTGCCAGCAGCTTACCGGGACAGCTCTCCTACGAGCAGTACTTC.

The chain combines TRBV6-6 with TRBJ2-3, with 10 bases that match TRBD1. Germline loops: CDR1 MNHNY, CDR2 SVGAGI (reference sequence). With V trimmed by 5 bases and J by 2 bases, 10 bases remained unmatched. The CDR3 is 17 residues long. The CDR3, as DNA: TGTGCCAGCAGTCGAGCCCTGACAGGGGGCCTCACAGATACGCAGTATTTT. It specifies CASSRALTGGLTDTQYF.

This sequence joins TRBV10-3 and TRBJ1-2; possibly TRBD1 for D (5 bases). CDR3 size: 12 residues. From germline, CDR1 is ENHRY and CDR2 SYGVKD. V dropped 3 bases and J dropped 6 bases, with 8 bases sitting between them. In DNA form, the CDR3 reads TGTGCCATCAGTGAAGCCAGGGATGGCTACACCTTC. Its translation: CAISEARDGYTF.

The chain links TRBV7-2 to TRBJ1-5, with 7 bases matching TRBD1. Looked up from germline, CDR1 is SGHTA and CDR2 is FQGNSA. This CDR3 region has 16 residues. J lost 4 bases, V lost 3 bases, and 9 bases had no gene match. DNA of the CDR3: TGTGCCAGCAGCTTCACGGGACAGACCTTGAATCAGCCCCAGCATTTT. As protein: CASSFTGQTLNQPQHF. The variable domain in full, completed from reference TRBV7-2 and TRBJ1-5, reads GAGVSQSPSNKVTEKGKDVELRCDPISGHTALYWYRQSLGQGLEFLIYFQGNSAPDKSGLPSDRFSAERTGGSVSTLTIQRTQQEDSAVYLCASSFTGQTLNQPQHFGDGTRLSIL.

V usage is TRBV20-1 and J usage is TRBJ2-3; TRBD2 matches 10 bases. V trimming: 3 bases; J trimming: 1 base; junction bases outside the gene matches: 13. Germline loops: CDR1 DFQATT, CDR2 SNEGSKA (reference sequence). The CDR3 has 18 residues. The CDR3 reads CSASGLAGVQPRTDTQYF. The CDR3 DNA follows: TGCAGTGCTAGTGGCCTAGCGGGGGTTCAGCCCCGCACAGATACGCAGTATTTT.

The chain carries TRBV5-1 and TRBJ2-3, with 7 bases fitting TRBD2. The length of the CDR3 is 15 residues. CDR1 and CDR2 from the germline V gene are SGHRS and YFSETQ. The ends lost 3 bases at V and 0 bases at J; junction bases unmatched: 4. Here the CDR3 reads CASSSFSGSTDTQYF. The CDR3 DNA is TGCGCCAGCAGCTCCTTTAGCGGGAGCACAGATACGCAGTATTTT.